This T cell receptor (beta chain) was profiled in a study of neurological immune-mediated disorders. This clonotype was counted many times. TCRdb called the 5' RACE reads again in MiXCR, with one record for every CDR3 protein. In the table there are roughly 40,000 distinct CDR3 sequences, 2% to 3% of which are singletons. The sequence was obtained from a man in his fifties or sixties with multiple sclerosis. Sample: PBMCs.

This CDR3 reads CASSYDGQIYNEQFF. CDR3 nucleotide sequence: TGTGCCAGCAGTTACGATGGACAGATCTACAATGAGCAGTTCTTC. The rearrangement uses TRBV6-2 or TRBV6-3 and TRBJ2-1; D possibly corresponds to TRBD1 (6 bases). V lost 2 bases, J lost 3 bases, and 11 bases lay in between. CDR1 and CDR2 (germline): MNHEY, SVGEGT. The CDR3 is made up of 15 amino acids.